The 20 T cell receptor beta chains below come from one sample, sequenced in a study of T-cell reconstitution after alpha-beta-depleted transplantation in children. TCRbeta library preparation incorporated unique molecular identifiers. Via MiXCR, TCRdb re-called the PCR reads, giving one row per CDR3 protein. The sample has roughly 200,000 distinct CDR3 sequences; around 10% are singletons. Sequenced material: PBMCs from the stem cell graft donor, taken from the stem cell graft. These receptors were obtained from a human donor who donated a stem cell graft to a child with acute lymphoblastic leukemia.

The rearrangement links TRBV5-1 to TRBJ2-1; TRBD1 agrees at 8 bases. V shed 0 bases and J 6 bases; nucleotides not matched to a gene: 5. The CDR3 is 15 amino acids. Germline values: CDR1 SGHRS, CDR2 YFSETQ. The CDR3 DNA reads TGCGCCAGCAGCTTGGACGGACAGGGTGTCAATGAGCAGTTCTTC. It specifies CASSLDGQGVNEQFF. Based on the CDR3 plus reference TRBV5-1 and TRBJ2-1, the full variable domain is KAGVTQTPRYLIKTRGQQVTLSCSPISGHRSVSWYQQTPGQGLQFLFEYFSETQRNKGNFPGRFSGRQFSNSRSEMNVSTLELGDSALYLCASSLDGQGVNEQFFGPGTRLTVL.

The table lists this clonotype with a few counts. The chain uses TRBV9 and TRBJ2-3; the match to TRBD2 covers 7 bases. This CDR3 is 15 amino acids long. With V trimmed by 0 bases and J by 2 bases, 3 bases remained unmatched. CDR1 and CDR2 (germline): SGDLS, YYNGEE. CDR3 loop: CASSVAGGITDTQYF. CDR3 coding DNA: TGTGCCAGCAGCGTAGCGGGGGGTATCACAGATACGCAGTATTTT.

This clonotype was counted ten times or more. The V gene is TRBV7-9, the J gene TRBJ1-1, with D possibly matching TRBD1 (6 bases). The CDR3 totals 14 residues. Germline V lookup: CDR1 SEHNR, CDR2 FQNEAQ (reference sequence). V dropped 4 bases and J dropped 0 bases, with 9 bases sitting between them. DNA of the CDR3: TGTGCCAGCAGCTCGGACAGATTGAACACTGAAGCTTTCTTT. It encodes CASSSDRLNTEAFF.

The V and J genes are TRBV12-3 or TRBV12-4 and TRBJ1-1, with TRBD1 as a possible D gene (5 bases). This CDR3 contains 13 residues. The germline V and J ends were trimmed by 3 bases and 9 bases, with 14 bases remaining between them. The chain's CDR3 is CASSLVAGPKAFF. CDR3 nucleotide sequence: TGTGCCAGCAGTTTGGTGGCAGGGCCGAAAGCTTTCTTT.

This clonotype was picked up many times. J is TRBJ1-5 and V is TRBV20-1; 7 bases line up with TRBD1. V dropped 6 bases and J dropped 2; count of bases not matched to a gene: 7. Germline values: CDR1 DFQATT, CDR2 SNEGSKA (reference sequence). This CDR3 is 14 amino acids long. The CDR3 spells CSALTGTGNQPQHF. The CDR3 DNA sequence: TGCAGTGCCCTTACCGGGACAGGCAATCAGCCCCAGCATTTT.

This clonotype was seen repeatedly, ten times or more. The chain links TRBV20-1 to TRBJ1-1; D is ambiguous. There are 16 residues in the CDR3. In germline, CDR1 is DFQATT, CDR2 SNEGSKA (reference sequence). Between the trimmed V and J ends, which lost 0 bases and 1 base, there was a span of 15 bases. The CDR3 DNA sequence: TGCAGTGCTAGAGATCCTTCGGTTTCTCAGAACACTGAAGCTTTCTTT. This sequence encodes CSARDPSVSQNTEAFF.

This clonotype was picked up many times. V usage is TRBV20-1 and J usage is TRBJ1-3, with unresolved D. CDR1 and CDR2 from the germline V gene are DFQATT and SNEGSKA (reference sequence). V was shortened by 0 bases and J by 1 base, with 16 bases between the two germline ends. This CDR3 spans 17 amino acids. CDR3 DNA sequence: TGCAGTGCTAGAGATCTCAAGACGGACCCTTCTGGAAACACCATATATTTT. Translation gives CSARDLKTDPSGNTIYF.

The chain has TRBV27 and TRBJ1-2, with D uncertain. CDR1 and CDR2 from the germline V gene are MNHEY and SMNVEV (reference sequence). With 1 base removed from V and 8 bases from J, the gap between germline ends came to 20 bases. This CDR3 is 16 amino acids long. The CDR3: CASSLFAGLIVGGYTF. CDR3 coding DNA: TGTGCCAGCAGTTTATTTGCCGGGCTGATAGTGGGCGGCTACACCTTC.

In this sample, this clonotype turned up many times. The rearrangement links TRBV9 to TRBJ2-5; D gene uncertain. V was cut by 0 bases and J by 5 bases, with 11 bases left in between. The CDR3 has 14 amino acids. Germline loops: CDR1 SGDLS, CDR2 YYNGEE. DNA of the CDR3: TGTGCCAGCAGCGTAGATGTGGGTGAGGAGACCCAGTACTTC. Its protein is CASSVDVGEETQYF.

This clonotype was seen more than once but under ten times. V and J are TRBV20-1 and TRBJ2-7, with D unresolved. V lost 2 bases and J 3 bases, leaving 8 bases between the germline ends. Germline V gives CDR1 DFQATT, CDR2 SNEGSKA (reference sequence). The CDR3 totals 12 residues. The CDR3 sequence: CSARIADYEQYF. For the CDR3, the DNA is TGCAGTGCTAGAATCGCGGACTACGAGCAGTACTTC.

The rearrangement links TRBV5-1 to TRBJ2-3; TRBD2 agrees at 9 bases. The CDR3 has 19 residues. The V segment lost 5 bases and the J segment 0 bases; nucleotides outside the gene matches: 16. Looked up from germline, CDR1 is SGHRS and CDR2 is YFSETQ. The CDR3, as DNA: TGCGCCAGCAGTAGGAGCGGGGGGAATTGGAATCCTAGCACAGATACGCAGTATTTT. Translation: CASSRSGGNWNPSTDTQYF.

This clonotype was found many times. The chain links TRBV5-1 to TRBJ1-1; 8 nucleotides line up with TRBD1. Germline V gene sequence: CDR1 SGHRS, CDR2 YFSETQ. This CDR3 contains 16 residues. The V segment lost 4 bases and the J segment 5 bases; nucleotides outside the gene matches: 13. CDR3 sequence (DNA): TGCGCCAGCAGCGGGGGACAGGTGGTGGGTAGGACTGAAGCTTTCTTT. Translation gives CASSGGQVVGRTEAFF.

This rearrangement joins TRBV7-2 to TRBJ1-5, with TRBD1 matching 7 bases. This CDR3 has 14 residues. V was pared by 1 base and J by 6 bases, with 3 bases of the junction left unmatched. Germline V gene data show CDR1 as SGHTA and CDR2 as FQGNSA. CDR3 nucleotides: TGTGCCAGCAGCTTAGTAGGGGGCTTTCAGCCCCAGCATTTT. This gives the protein CASSLVGGFQPQHF.

The V call is TRBV7-2, the J call TRBJ2-5, with D possibly being TRBD1 or TRBD2 (5 bases each). CDR3 length: 13 amino acids. Germline CDR1 is SGHTA and CDR2 is FQGNSA. Trimming left V 2 bases short and J 5 bases short, with 9 bases between. The CDR3 is CASSLTRDETQYF. DNA for the CDR3: TGTGCCAGCAGCTTAACCAGGGACGAGACCCAGTACTTC.

This clonotype has a handful of counts. The chain combines TRBV12-3 or TRBV12-4 with TRBJ1-1; 10 nucleotides agree with TRBD1. The CDR3 runs to 14 residues. V lost 6 bases, J lost 6 bases, and 7 bases stayed unmatched. CDR3 sequence (DNA): TGTGCCAGCAGCGACAAGGACAGGGGGGCTGAAGCTTTCTTT. Its translation: CASSDKDRGAEAFF.

This clonotype was found many times. The rearrangement uses TRBV20-1 and TRBJ2-3; TRBD2 matches 8 bases. The V gene's germline CDR1 is DFQATT and CDR2 SNEGSKA (reference sequence). The CDR3 extends over 17 amino acids. V lost 3 bases to trimming and J lost 5 bases; unmatched junction nucleotides: 16. CDR3: CSARGGYGGVFRDTQYF. As DNA, the CDR3 is TGCAGTGCTAGGGGTGGATACGGGGGGGTTTTTCGAGATACGCAGTATTTT.

Many counts were recorded for this clonotype. This chain uses TRBV5-1 with TRBJ2-7; D tentatively reads TRBD1 or TRBD2 (5 bases each). Between the trimmed V and J ends, which lost 0 bases and 2 bases, there was a span of 9 bases. This CDR3 comprises 14 residues. Per the germline V gene, CDR1 is SGHRS and CDR2 is YFSETQ. The CDR3 protein is CASSLGSGPYEQYF. The CDR3 DNA follows: TGCGCCAGCAGCTTGGGGTCGGGACCCTACGAGCAGTACTTC.

This chain links TRBV7-2 with TRBJ1-5; 8 nucleotides agree with TRBD1. This CDR3 is built from 16 residues. Per the germline V gene, CDR1 is SGHTA and CDR2 is FQGNSA. J gave up 6 bases and V 4 bases, and 11 bases lay outside the gene matches. The DNA for the CDR3 is TGTGCCAGCAGCTCTCCCGACAGGGGAGGAGGTCAGCCCCAGCATTTT. Protein sequence: CASSSPDRGGGQPQHF. The complete variable domain, with remaining parts taken from reference TRBV7-2 and TRBJ1-5, reads GAGVSQSPSNKVTEKGKDVELRCDPISGHTALYWYRQSLGQGLEFLIYFQGNSAPDKSGLPSDRFSAERTGGSVSTLTIQRTQQEDSAVYLCASSSPDRGGGQPQHFGDGTRLSIL.

This sequence joins TRBV4-3 and TRBJ1-2; maybe TRBD1 (6 bases). V lost 0 bases to trimming and J lost 1 base, with 9 bases between them. CDR1 and CDR2 from the germline V gene are LGHNA and YSLEER. CDR3 length: 15 amino acids. This CDR3 is CASSQDRGRNYGYTF. The CDR3 region has the DNA TGCGCCAGCAGCCAAGACAGGGGACGTAACTATGGCTACACCTTC.

The J gene is TRBJ1-1, the V gene TRBV6-2 or TRBV6-3, with D perhaps TRBD1 (5 bases). The CDR3 totals 15 residues. From germline, CDR1 is MNHEY and CDR2 SVGEGT. The V and J ends lost 7 bases and 2 bases respectively, with 17 bases between them. CDR3 bases: TGTGCCAGCATCCAAGAAAGGGGTTTCAACACTGAAGCTTTCTTT. Its protein product is CASIQERGFNTEAFF.